Included here is one T cell receptor beta chain sequence, with context. Antigen unknown. This specimen comes from a study of cytomegalovirus exposure and HLA in healthy donors. Study-wide context: Counted in an early data release were some 81 million unique TCRs from HLA-typed donors. Study-level results: After further analysis at a later stage, 16,951 TCR beta sequences were associated with HLA alleles at 0.05 false discovery rate. Earlier analysis found most TCR beta V segments productive about 87% or about 30% of the time. Some highly shared sequence variants likely arose as a pipeline artifact.

In the PCR, 60 Vbeta and 13 Jbeta primers were used. The table came from immunoSEQ multiplex PCR; TCRdb's copy has only in-frame clones and leaves some out. The sample consists of around 120,000 clones, roughly 82% of them appearing once. V was pared by 3 bases and J by 1 base, with 9 bases between. The CDR3 is 14 amino acids. Germline V gives CDR1 SEHNR, CDR2 FQNEAQ (reference sequence). The genes are TRBV7-9 and TRBJ1-1; D perhaps matches TRBD1 (6 bases). This receptor was obtained from a boy younger than 18 in good health and CMV-seronegative. Specimen: PBMCs. The CDR3 region is CASSFGGPNTEAFF. The CDR3 region has the DNA TGTGCCAGCAGCTTCGGGGGGCCGAACACTGAAGCTTTCTTT.